This T cell receptor beta chain appears in the sequencing data of a study of CD4 and CD8 cells across lung adenocarcinoma regions. The table lists this clonotype with a few counts. This CDR3 region has 13 residues. Germline CDR1 and CDR2: MNHNS and SASEGT. TCRdb re-called the PCR reads through MiXCR, storing one row per CDR3 protein. Here the sample spans around 18,000 distinct CDR3 sequences, 51% being singletons. Samples came from patients with localized non-small cell lung adenocarcinoma. The sequenced sample was CD8+ T cells from the center of a lung tumor. The clonotype was recovered from a female donor with lung adenocarcinoma. The CD4 and CD8 labels of this study may be unreliable. V is TRBV6-1 and J is TRBJ2-5; D is uncertain. The J call could be wrong; TRBJ2-7 is a better fit for the DNA end. The CDR3, as DNA: TGTGCCAGCAGTGAAAGCAGACCGTACGAGCAGTACTTC. It encodes CASSESRPYEQYF.